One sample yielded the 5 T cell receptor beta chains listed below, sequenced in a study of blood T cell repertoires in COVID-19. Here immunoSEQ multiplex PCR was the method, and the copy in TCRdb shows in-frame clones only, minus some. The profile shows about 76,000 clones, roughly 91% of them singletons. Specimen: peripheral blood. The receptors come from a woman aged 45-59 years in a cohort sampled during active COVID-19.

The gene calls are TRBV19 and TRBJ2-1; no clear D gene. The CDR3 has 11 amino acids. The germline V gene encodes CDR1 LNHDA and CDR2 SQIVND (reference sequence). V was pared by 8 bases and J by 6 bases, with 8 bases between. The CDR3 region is CASAISNEQFF. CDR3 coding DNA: TGTGCCAGTGCTATTAGCAATGAGCAGTTCTTC.

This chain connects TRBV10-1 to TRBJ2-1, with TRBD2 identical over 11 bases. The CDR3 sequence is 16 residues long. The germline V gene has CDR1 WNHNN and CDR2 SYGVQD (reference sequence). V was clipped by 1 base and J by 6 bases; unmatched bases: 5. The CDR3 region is CASSEFTSGSSNEQFF. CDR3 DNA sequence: TGCGCCAGCAGTGAGTTCACTAGCGGGAGTAGCAATGAGCAGTTCTTC.

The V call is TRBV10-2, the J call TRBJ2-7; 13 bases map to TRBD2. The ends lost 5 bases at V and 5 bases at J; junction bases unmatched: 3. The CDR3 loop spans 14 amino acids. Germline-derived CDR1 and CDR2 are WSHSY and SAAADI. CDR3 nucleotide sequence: TGCGCCAGCAGTAACGGGACTAGCGGGAACGAGCAGTACTTC. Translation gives CASSNGTSGNEQYF.

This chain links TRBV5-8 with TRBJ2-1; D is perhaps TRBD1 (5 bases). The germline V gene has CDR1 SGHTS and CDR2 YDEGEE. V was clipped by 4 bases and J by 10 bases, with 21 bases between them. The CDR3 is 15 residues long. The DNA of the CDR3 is TGTGCCAGCAGCCCGGCCTCCGCAGGGTTTCCAGAGCAGTTCTTC. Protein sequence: CASSPASAGFPEQFF.

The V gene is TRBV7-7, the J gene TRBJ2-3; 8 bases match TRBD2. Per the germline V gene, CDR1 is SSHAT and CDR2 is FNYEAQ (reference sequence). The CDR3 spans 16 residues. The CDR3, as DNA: TGTGCTGGCGGCCCCCTTACTAGCGGATCCACAGATACGCAGTATTTT. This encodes CAGGPLTSGSTDTQYF.